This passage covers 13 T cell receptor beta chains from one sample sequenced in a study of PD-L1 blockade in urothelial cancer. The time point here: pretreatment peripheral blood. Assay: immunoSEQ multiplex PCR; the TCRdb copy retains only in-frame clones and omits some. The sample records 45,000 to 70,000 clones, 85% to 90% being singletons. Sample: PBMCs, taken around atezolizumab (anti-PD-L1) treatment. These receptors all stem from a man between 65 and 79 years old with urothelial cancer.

The CDR3 DNA reads as TGTGCCAGTAGTATCATCCCGGCCGGGGAGCTGTTTTTT. It encodes CASSIIPAGELFF. The V gene is TRBV19, the J gene TRBJ2-2; D gene unclear. Germline V gives CDR1 LNHDA, CDR2 SQIVND (reference sequence). The length of the CDR3 is 13 residues. V shed 3 bases and J shed 6 bases, with 8 bases lying between them.

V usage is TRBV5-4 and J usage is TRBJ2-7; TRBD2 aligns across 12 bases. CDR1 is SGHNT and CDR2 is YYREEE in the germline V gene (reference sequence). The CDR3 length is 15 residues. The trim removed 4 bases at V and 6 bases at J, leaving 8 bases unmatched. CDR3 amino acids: CASSPSGRASGEQYF. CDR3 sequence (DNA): TGTGCCAGCAGCCCTAGCGGGAGGGCCTCAGGCGAGCAGTACTTC.

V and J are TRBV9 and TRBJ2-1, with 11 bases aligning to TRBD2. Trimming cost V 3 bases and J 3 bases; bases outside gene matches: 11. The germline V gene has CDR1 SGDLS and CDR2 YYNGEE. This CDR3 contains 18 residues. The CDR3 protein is CASSEGLAEAINYNEQFF. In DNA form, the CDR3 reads TGTGCCAGCAGCGAGGGACTAGCGGAAGCGATAAACTACAATGAGCAGTTCTTC.

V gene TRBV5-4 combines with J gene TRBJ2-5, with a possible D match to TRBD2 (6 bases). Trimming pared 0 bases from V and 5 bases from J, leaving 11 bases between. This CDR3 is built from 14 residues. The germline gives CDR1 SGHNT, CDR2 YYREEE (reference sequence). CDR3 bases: TGTGCCAGCAGCTTGGGAACTAGCTGGGAGACCCAGTACTTC. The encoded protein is CASSLGTSWETQYF.

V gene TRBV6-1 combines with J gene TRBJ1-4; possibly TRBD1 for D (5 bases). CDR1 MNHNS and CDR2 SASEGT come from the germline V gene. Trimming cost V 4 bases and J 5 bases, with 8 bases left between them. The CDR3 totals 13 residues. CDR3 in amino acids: CASSGRQNEKLFF. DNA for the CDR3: TGTGCCAGCAGTGGAAGACAGAATGAAAAACTGTTTTTT.

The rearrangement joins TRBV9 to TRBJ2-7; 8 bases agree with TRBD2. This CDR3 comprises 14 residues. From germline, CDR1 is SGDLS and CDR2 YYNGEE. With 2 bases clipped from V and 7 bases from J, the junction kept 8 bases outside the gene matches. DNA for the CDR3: TGTGCCAGCAGCGTCAACGGGAGGGCGTCTGAGCAGTACTTC. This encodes CASSVNGRASEQYF.

The CDR3 region is CASSLVPTGPGELFF. The CDR3 DNA sequence: TGCGCCAGCAGCTTGGTCCCGACAGGCCCCGGGGAGCTGTTTTTT. J is TRBJ2-2 and V is TRBV5-1, with D maybe TRBD1 (6 bases). Germline V gene sequence: CDR1 SGHRS, CDR2 YFSETQ. This CDR3 has 15 residues. Trimming removed 0 bases at V and 6 bases at J, with 12 bases between.

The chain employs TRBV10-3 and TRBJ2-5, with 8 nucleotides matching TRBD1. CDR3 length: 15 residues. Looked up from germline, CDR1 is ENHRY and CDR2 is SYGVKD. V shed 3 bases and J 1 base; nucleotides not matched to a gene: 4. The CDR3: CAISDRDRTQETQYF. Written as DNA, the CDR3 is TGTGCCATCAGTGACCGGGACAGGACCCAAGAGACCCAGTACTTC.

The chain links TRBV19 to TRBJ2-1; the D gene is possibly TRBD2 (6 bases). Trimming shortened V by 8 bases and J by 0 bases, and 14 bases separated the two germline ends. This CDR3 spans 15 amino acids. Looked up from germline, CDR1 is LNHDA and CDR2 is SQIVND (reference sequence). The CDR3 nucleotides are TGTGCCAGTCGGCTAGCGCCCAGCTCCTACAATGAGCAGTTCTTC. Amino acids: CASRLAPSSYNEQFF.

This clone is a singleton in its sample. In nucleotides, the CDR3 is TGTGCCAGCAGCATAGCGGGAGGGCCTCGGGATGAGCAGTTCTTC. This sequence encodes CASSIAGGPRDEQFF. The rearrangement links TRBV9 to TRBJ2-1, with TRBD2 identical over 11 bases. V dropped 4 bases and J dropped 8; count of bases not matched to a gene: 8. Per the germline V gene, CDR1 is SGDLS and CDR2 is YYNGEE. The CDR3 spans 15 residues.

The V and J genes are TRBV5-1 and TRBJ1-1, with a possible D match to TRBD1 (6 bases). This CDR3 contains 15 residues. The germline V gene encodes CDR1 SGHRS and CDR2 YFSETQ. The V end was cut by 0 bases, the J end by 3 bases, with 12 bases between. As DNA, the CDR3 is TGCGCCAGCAGCTTGGGGGGACATTTAGACACTGAAGCTTTCTTT. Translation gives CASSLGGHLDTEAFF.

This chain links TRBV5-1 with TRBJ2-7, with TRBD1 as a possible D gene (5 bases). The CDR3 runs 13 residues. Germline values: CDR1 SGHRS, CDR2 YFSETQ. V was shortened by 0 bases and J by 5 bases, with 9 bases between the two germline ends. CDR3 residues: CASSLGGANEQYF. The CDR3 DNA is TGCGCCAGCAGCTTGGGGGGCGCCAACGAGCAGTACTTC.

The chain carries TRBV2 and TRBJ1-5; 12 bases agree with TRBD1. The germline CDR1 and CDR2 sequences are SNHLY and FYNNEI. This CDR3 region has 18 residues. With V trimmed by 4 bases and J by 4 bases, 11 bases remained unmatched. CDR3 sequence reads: CASSAGTGGQVRNQPQHF. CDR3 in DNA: TGTGCCAGCAGTGCCGGGACAGGGGGCCAAGTTCGAAATCAGCCCCAGCATTTT.